The sequence of this T cell receptor (beta chain) was determined in a study of blood T cells in healthy people across ages. Study results and limitations: TCR beta diversity correlated strongly with naive T cell percentage.

For the second PCR, which ran for 7 to 11 cycles, a sample-barcoded 5' primer and a J-beta primer mix were used. There were at least 2.5 million CDR3-containing paired-end reads obtained from each sample. TCRdb reanalysed the 5' RACE reads using MiXCR and keeps one entry per CDR3 protein. The sample shows 1.5 million to 2 million distinct CDR3 sequences, approximately 28% of them seen only once. With respect to this clonotype: Its matching antigen is unknown. No conserved phenylalanine or tryptophan ends this CDR3, so it is likely a read error.

Total RNA was extracted at no less than 6 micrograms per sample. Deletions cut 1 base from V and 5 bases from J, with 15 bases between. Germline-derived CDR1 and CDR2 are LNHNV and YYDKDF (reference sequence). The length of the CDR3 is 16 residues. Sample: blood. V gene TRBV15 combines with J gene TRBJ2-1; tentatively, D is TRBD2 (6 bases). The clonotype originates from a woman aged 30 to 39 in good health. The CDR3 nucleotides read TGTGCCACCAGCAGAGTGTTAGCGATAGCGGACAATGAGCAGTTCGTC. The encoded protein is CATSRVLAIADNEQFV.